The 19 T cell receptor beta chains given below trace back to one sample, sequenced in a study of long-term antiretroviral therapy in people with HIV. Sequencing relied on immunoSEQ assay v3.0, run at survey level. Using immunoSEQ multiplex PCR, the repertoire was profiled, and TCRdb retains in-frame clones only, with some absent. The sample holds about 24,000 clones, over 80% seen once. This material consisted of unsorted PBMCs, taken 0.4 years after starting antiretroviral therapy. The source of these receptors is a man in his fifties with HIV.

The rearrangement links TRBV6-6 to TRBJ2-1, with TRBD2 as a possible D gene (7 bases). The CDR3 is made up of 16 amino acids. CDR1 and CDR2 from the germline V gene are MNHNY and SVGAGI (reference sequence). V gave up 3 bases and J gave up 8 bases, with 20 bases separating them. CDR3 nucleotides: TGTGCCAGCAGTTATAGGGGGGGTTGGGGCCACGATGAGCAGTTCTTC. Translated, it gives CASSYRGGWGHDEQFF.

This clone was counted a single time. The rearrangement joins TRBV25-1 to TRBJ1-1; 7 bases map to TRBD1. Per germline, CDR1 MGHDK and CDR2 SYGVNS. This CDR3 has 15 residues. The J segment lost 1 base and the V segment lost 1 base, leaving 3 bases of the junction unmatched. CDR3: CASSEFQGGNTEAFF. For the CDR3, the DNA is TGTGCCAGCAGTGAATTCCAGGGGGGGAACACTGAAGCTTTCTTT.

CDR3 in DNA: TGTGCCAGCAGCCCCCTAGCGGGGAGCTCCTACAATGAGCAGTTCTTC. This codes for CASSPLAGSSYNEQFF. The chain has TRBV7-9 and TRBJ2-1; 9 nucleotides agree with TRBD2. Germline CDR1 SEHNR, CDR2 FQNEAQ (reference sequence). This CDR3 is 16 amino acids long. Germline trimming cut 5 bases from V and 0 bases from J; bases unmatched to any gene: 5. Based on the CDR3 plus reference TRBV7-9 and TRBJ2-1, the full variable domain is DTGVSQNPRHKITKRGQNVTFRCDPISEHNRLYWYRQTLGQGPEFLTYFQNEAQLEKSRLLSDRFSAERPKGSFSTLEIQRTEQGDSAMYLCASSPLAGSSYNEQFFGPGTRLTVL.

The rearrangement joins TRBV29-1 to TRBJ2-3, with no clear D. CDR1 is SQVTM and CDR2 is ANQGSEA in the germline V gene. The CDR3 contains 10 residues. Between the trimmed V and J ends, which lost 7 bases and 7 bases, there was a span of 9 bases. The CDR3 spells CSAWTNTQYF. DNA for the CDR3: TGCAGCGCCTGGACGAATACGCAGTATTTT.

The V gene is TRBV28, the J gene TRBJ1-1; no definite D call. With 6 bases removed from V and 3 bases from J, the gap between germline ends came to 14 bases. CDR3 length: 14 residues. Germline V CDR1 and CDR2: MDHEN, SYDVKM. This CDR3 reads CASSRGGADTEAFF. The CDR3, as DNA: TGTGCCAGCAGCCGGGGAGGCGCGGACACTGAAGCTTTCTTT. The complete variable domain, with remaining parts taken from reference TRBV28 and TRBJ1-1, reads DVKVTQSSRYLVKRTGEKVFLECVQDMDHENMFWYRQDPGLGLRLIYFSYDVKMKEKGDIPEGYSVSREKKERFSLILESASTNQTSMYLCASSRGGADTEAFFGQGTRLTVV.

In nucleotides, the CDR3 is TGTGCCAGCAGCCCACCTGGAGCTAACTATGGCTACACCTTC. This encodes CASSPPGANYGYTF. This chain uses TRBV11-2 with TRBJ1-2; D unclear. The CDR3 covers 14 residues. V lost 5 bases, J lost 0 bases, and 10 bases lay in between. The germline CDR1 and CDR2 sequences are SGHAT and FQNNGV.

The chain has TRBV6-5 and TRBJ1-5; D gene uncertain. Trimming took 0 bases from V and 2 from J, leaving 8 bases between them. This CDR3 region has 15 residues. CDR1 and CDR2 from the germline V gene are MNHEY and SVGAGI. The chain's CDR3 is CASSYSRRGNQPQHF. The CDR3 DNA follows: TGTGCCAGCAGTTACTCGAGAAGGGGCAATCAGCCCCAGCATTTT.

This clone was recorded once. This chain connects TRBV5-1 to TRBJ2-2; 13 nucleotides agree with TRBD2. V shed 2 bases and J 3 bases; nucleotides not matched to a gene: 1. Germline V gene sequence: CDR1 SGHRS, CDR2 YFSETQ. The CDR3 is made up of 16 amino acids. The CDR3 DNA reads TGCGCCAGCAGCTTTACTAGCGGGGGGGACACCGGGGAGCTGTTTTTT. This gives the protein CASSFTSGGDTGELFF.

The V call is TRBV5-4, the J call TRBJ2-1, with 13 bases matching TRBD2. This CDR3 region has 18 residues. Germline CDR1 reads SGHNT; CDR2 reads YYREEE (reference sequence). The V and J ends lost 0 bases and 8 bases, in that order; junction bases with no gene match: 11. The CDR3 nucleotides read TGTGCCAGCAGCTTGGTGGGGGGAAGGACTAGCGGGGGAGATGAGCAGTTCTTC. Its protein product is CASSLVGGRTSGGDEQFF.

This clone was observed a few times. The rearrangement uses TRBV7-6 and TRBJ2-7; no reliable D call. The CDR3 totals 13 residues. From germline, CDR1 is SGHVS and CDR2 FNYEAQ. The V gene lost 3 bases and the J gene lost 1 base, with 7 bases spanning the gap. CDR3 bases: TGTGCCAGCAGCTTTAATCCTTCCTACGAGCAGTACTTC. It codes for CASSFNPSYEQYF.

This chain connects TRBV15 to TRBJ2-5; no reliable D call. CDR3 length: 12 residues. CDR1 is LNHNV, CDR2 YYDKDF, per germline (reference sequence). V lost 0 bases to trimming and J lost 4 bases, with 3 bases between them. This chain's CDR3 is CATSRDRETQYF. The CDR3 bases are TGTGCCACCAGCAGAGACCGAGAGACCCAGTACTTC.

The chain joins TRBV6-5 to TRBJ1-1; D may be TRBD1 (5 bases). V was trimmed by 9 bases and J by 12 bases, leaving 17 bases between them. CDR3 length: 11 amino acids. In germline, CDR1 is MNHEY, CDR2 SVGAGI. The CDR3 DNA sequence: TGTGCCAGTAGATCCGGGACGACAACTTTCTTT. It yields the protein CASRSGTTTFF.

This clone showed up just once. This sequence joins TRBV10-3 and TRBJ1-2; D might be TRBD1 (5 bases). V was clipped by 3 bases and J by 8 bases, with 16 bases between them. Germline CDR1 ENHRY, CDR2 SYGVKD. CDR3 length: 14 residues. CDR3 amino acids: CAISDPDKPGGYTF. DNA of the CDR3: TGTGCCATCAGTGACCCGGACAAGCCCGGGGGCTACACCTTC.

This clone was counted a single time. The chain couples TRBV7-6 to TRBJ1-4, with D hard to call. V lost 9 bases, J lost 6 bases, and 23 bases lay in between. Per the germline V gene, CDR1 is SGHVS and CDR2 is FNYEAQ. The CDR3 extends over 16 amino acids. The CDR3: CARLRRAPGCYEKLFF. CDR3 nucleotide sequence: TGTGCCAGGCTGCGGCGGGCGCCGGGGTGTTATGAAAAACTGTTTTTT.

V usage is TRBV18 and J usage is TRBJ2-7; D gene uncertain. The germline CDR1 and CDR2 sequences are KGHSH and LQKENI. Trimming pared 5 bases from V and 1 base from J, leaving 9 bases between. The CDR3 consists of 13 residues. This chain's CDR3 is CASSSELSYEQYF. DNA for the CDR3: TGTGCCAGCTCATCCGAGCTATCCTACGAGCAGTACTTC.

The J gene is TRBJ2-7, the V gene TRBV14; 7 bases map to TRBD1. This CDR3 is built from 13 residues. Germline values: CDR1 SGHDN, CDR2 FVKESK. V gave up 6 bases and J gave up 3 bases; unmatched junction bases: 5. The CDR3, as DNA: TGTGCCAGCAGGTCGCAGGGGGACTACGAGCAGTACTTC. Its protein product is CASRSQGDYEQYF.

About this clone: The sample holds other DNA sequences that translate to the same CDR3. The chain combines TRBV4-3 with TRBJ1-1, with 8 bases lining up with TRBD1. This CDR3 is built from 17 residues. Trimming at V came to 2 bases and at J to 5 bases, leaving 13 bases not matched to a gene. Germline CDR1 is LGHNA and CDR2 is YSLEER. The CDR3 loop is CASSQTPGGWGDTEAFF. In nucleotides, the CDR3 is TGCGCCAGCAGCCAAACCCCAGGGGGCTGGGGTGATACTGAAGCTTTCTTT.

The V and J genes are TRBV7-3 and TRBJ2-1, with 11 bases identical to TRBD2. Germline values: CDR1 SGHTA, CDR2 FQGTGA. This CDR3 comprises 17 residues. With 4 bases clipped from V and 2 bases from J, the junction kept 7 bases outside the gene matches. As DNA, the CDR3 is TGTGCCAGCAGCTCCTACTCACTAGCGGGGGCCTACAATGAGCAGTTCTTC. Amino acid sequence: CASSSYSLAGAYNEQFF.

The count of this clone is one. V and J are TRBV7-9 and TRBJ1-2; D is uncertain. CDR3 size: 13 residues. The germline V gene encodes CDR1 SEHNR and CDR2 FQNEAQ (reference sequence). Trimming pared 5 bases from V and 3 bases from J, leaving 10 bases between. CDR3 region: CASSAVGHYGYTF. The CDR3 DNA sequence: TGTGCCAGCAGCGCTGTAGGGCACTATGGCTACACCTTC.